The 16 T cell receptor beta chains below all came from one sample that was sequenced in a study of response to subunit inactivated influenza vaccine. MiXCR, applied by TCRdb to the RT-PCR reads, yields one record per CDR3 protein. The sample contains about 570,000 distinct CDR3 sequences, around 11% of which appear only once. This sample was shared with a second study, whose subject was T cells expressing NK-cell markers. That study adds: The cDNA for TCR beta came from 5'RACE template switching with UMIs.

The source material was PBMCs from blood, sampled on the day of vaccination. The receptors were gathered from a man aged 50 to 60 who received an inactivated influenza vaccine.

J is TRBJ2-3 and V is TRBV7-8; D perhaps matches TRBD2 (6 bases). The V gene lost 2 bases and the J gene lost 0 bases, with 15 bases spanning the gap. The CDR3 sequence is 17 residues long. Germline loops: CDR1 SGHVS, CDR2 FQNEAQ. The CDR3 bases are TGTGCCAGCAGCTTACGACGGGGGAGGTATAGCACAGATACGCAGTATTTT. This encodes CASSLRRGRYSTDTQYF.

This clonotype was observed a handful of times. This chain links TRBV6-5 with TRBJ2-2; TRBD1 agrees at 7 bases. The CDR3 runs to 15 residues. V was clipped by 2 bases and J by 4 bases; unmatched bases: 4. Germline-derived CDR1 and CDR2 are MNHEY and SVGAGI. The CDR3 DNA reads as TGTGCCAGCAGTTACGCCGGGACAGCCACCGGGGAGCTGTTTTTT. Amino acids: CASSYAGTATGELFF.

A few counts support this clonotype. V and J are TRBV28 and TRBJ2-5; 10 bases align to TRBD2. The CDR3 consists of 15 residues. Germline values: CDR1 MDHEN, CDR2 SYDVKM. V lost 5 bases to trimming and J lost 3 bases; unmatched junction nucleotides: 6. Here the CDR3 DNA reads TGTGCCAGCAGTCGAGCGGGGGGGCCTGAAGAGACCCAGTACTTC. This codes for CASSRAGGPEETQYF.

This clonotype has more than one count but fewer than ten. J is TRBJ2-1 and V is TRBV28; D might be TRBD1 or TRBD2, each matching 5 bases. The CDR3 has 15 amino acids. V gave up 2 bases and J gave up 6 bases, with 14 bases separating them. Germline V CDR1 and CDR2: MDHEN, SYDVKM. The CDR3 loop reads CASSLMDPGGNEQFF. The CDR3 bases are TGTGCCAGCAGTTTAATGGACCCTGGGGGCAATGAGCAGTTCTTC.

The V and J genes are TRBV6-2 or TRBV6-3 and TRBJ2-3; 8 positions agree with TRBD1. The J segment lost 3 bases and the V segment lost 3 bases, leaving 2 bases of the junction unmatched. Germline CDR1 MNHEY, CDR2 SVGEGT. The CDR3 extends over 14 amino acids. This CDR3 is CASSYQGATDTQYF. CDR3 sequence (DNA): TGTGCCAGCAGTTATCAGGGGGCGACAGATACGCAGTATTTT.

There are a few counts of this clonotype. CDR3 nucleotides: TGCAGCGCAAATAGCGGGGGCGGCTACGAGCAGTACTTC. This gives the protein CSANSGGGYEQYF. This rearrangement joins TRBV29-1 to TRBJ2-7, with 9 positions matching TRBD2. The CDR3 sequence is 13 residues long. V lost 7 bases, J lost 3 bases, and 7 bases stayed unmatched. Germline V gives CDR1 SQVTM, CDR2 ANQGSEA.

This clonotype was seen only a few times. V is TRBV16 and J is TRBJ1-1, with a tentative D call TRBD1 (6 bases). The CDR3 is made up of 17 amino acids. V gave up 1 base and J gave up 1 base, with 16 bases separating them. Germline-derived CDR1 and CDR2 are KGHSY and FQNENV. CDR3 sequence: CASSQFSGARGNTEAFF. CDR3 coding DNA: TGTGCCAGCAGCCAATTTTCGGGGGCGCGGGGGAACACTGAAGCTTTCTTT.

This clonotype was seen only a few times. The chain carries TRBV5-1 and TRBJ2-2; D assignment may be TRBD1 or TRBD2 (5 bases each). The length of the CDR3 is 15 residues. Germline V gives CDR1 SGHRS, CDR2 YFSETQ. V was clipped by 2 bases and J by 3 bases, with 11 bases between them. The CDR3: CASSLWGSDTGELFF. CDR3 bases: TGCGCCAGCAGCTTATGGGGGTCCGACACCGGGGAGCTGTTTTTT.

This chain connects TRBV10-3 to TRBJ2-7; D not certain. The CDR3 contains 14 residues. Germline-derived CDR1 and CDR2 are ENHRY and SYGVKD. V was shortened by 4 bases and J by 0 bases, with 10 bases between the two germline ends. CDR3 sequence: CAISVDASSYEQYF. CDR3 bases: TGTGCCATCAGTGTCGACGCGAGCTCCTACGAGCAGTACTTC.

The V and J genes are TRBV10-3 and TRBJ2-3, with D possibly matching TRBD2 (5 bases). Germline values: CDR1 ENHRY, CDR2 SYGVKD. CDR3 size: 15 residues. The V gene lost 4 bases and the J gene lost 6 bases, with 17 bases spanning the gap. CDR3 DNA: TGTGCCATCAGTGCTGGACTGGGGTTACTCGATACGCAGTATTTT. This sequence encodes CAISAGLGLLDTQYF.

This chain connects TRBV20-1 to TRBJ2-3; D is uncertain. Germline V gene data show CDR1 as DFQATT and CDR2 as SNEGSKA (reference sequence). The CDR3 is 14 residues long. V was cut by 3 bases and J by 2 bases, with 12 bases left in between. Written as DNA, the CDR3 is TGCAGTGCTAGCCTGACTCCCGTCACAGATACGCAGTATTTT. Its translation is CSASLTPVTDTQYF.

J is TRBJ1-1 and V is TRBV6-5, with unresolved D. Germline CDR1 is MNHEY and CDR2 is SVGAGI. This CDR3 contains 16 residues. The V and J ends lost 0 bases and 4 bases respectively, with 15 bases between them. This CDR3 is CASSYSLQADGTEAFF. CDR3 sequence (DNA): TGTGCCAGCAGTTACTCGTTGCAGGCAGACGGCACTGAAGCTTTCTTT.

This rearrangement joins TRBV6-1 to TRBJ2-7, with a tentative D call TRBD1 (5 bases). Looked up from germline, CDR1 is MNHNS and CDR2 is SASEGT. The germline V and J ends were trimmed by 6 bases and 5 bases, with 17 bases remaining between them. The CDR3 loop spans 14 amino acids. The CDR3 reads CASSVDNGRNEQYF. CDR3 coding DNA: TGTGCCAGCAGCGTGGACAACGGAAGGAACGAGCAGTACTTC.

This clonotype came up a few times. V gene TRBV4-1 combines with J gene TRBJ2-3; possible D gene TRBD2, 5 bases. The V gene's germline CDR1 is MGHRA and CDR2 YSYEKL. Trimming removed 1 base from V and 5 bases from J, with 22 bases in between. The CDR3 covers 18 residues. CDR3 nucleotide sequence: TGCGCCAGCAGCCAAGGGCCCTTTAGCCCCCGAGGGAAAGATACGCAGTATTTT. Residues: CASSQGPFSPRGKDTQYF.

The chain links TRBV6-2 or TRBV6-3 to TRBJ2-6; TRBD1 agrees at 8 bases. Germline values: CDR1 MNHEY, CDR2 SVGEGT. The V and J ends lost 0 bases and 2 bases, in that order; junction bases with no gene match: 18. The length of the CDR3 is 22 residues. The CDR3 loop reads CASSYSAPPPGQALAGANVLTF. In DNA form, the CDR3 reads TGTGCCAGCAGTTACTCGGCCCCACCTCCGGGACAGGCTCTAGCTGGGGCCAACGTCCTGACTTTC.

This clonotype came up a few times. The chain carries TRBV28 and TRBJ2-3; 10 bases line up with TRBD2. Per the germline V gene, CDR1 is MDHEN and CDR2 is SYDVKM. Trimming took 6 bases from V and 4 from J; bases not matched to a gene: 7. The CDR3 spans 15 residues. The CDR3: CASSQGLAKSDTQYF. CDR3 nucleotides: TGTGCCAGCAGCCAGGGACTAGCGAAGTCAGATACGCAGTATTTT.